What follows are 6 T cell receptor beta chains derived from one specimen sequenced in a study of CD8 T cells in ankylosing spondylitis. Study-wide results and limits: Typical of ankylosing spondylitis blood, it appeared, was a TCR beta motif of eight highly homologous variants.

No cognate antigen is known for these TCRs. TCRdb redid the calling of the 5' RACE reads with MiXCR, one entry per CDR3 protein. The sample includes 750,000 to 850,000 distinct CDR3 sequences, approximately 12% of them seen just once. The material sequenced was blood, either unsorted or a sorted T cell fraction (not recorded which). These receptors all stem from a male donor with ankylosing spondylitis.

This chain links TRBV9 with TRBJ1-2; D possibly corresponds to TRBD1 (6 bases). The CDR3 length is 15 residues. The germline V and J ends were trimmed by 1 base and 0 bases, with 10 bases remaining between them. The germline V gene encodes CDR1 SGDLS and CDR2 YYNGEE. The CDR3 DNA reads TGTGCCAGCAGCGTAATGGGGGCCGCTAACTATGGCTACACCTTC. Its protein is CASSVMGAANYGYTF.

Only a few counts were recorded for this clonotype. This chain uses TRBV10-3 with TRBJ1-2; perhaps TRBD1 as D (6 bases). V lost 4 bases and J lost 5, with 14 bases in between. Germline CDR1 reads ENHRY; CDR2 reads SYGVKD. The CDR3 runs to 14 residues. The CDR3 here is CAISAGGAGYGYTF. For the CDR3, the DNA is TGTGCCATCAGTGCCGGGGGCGCTGGGTATGGCTACACCTTC.

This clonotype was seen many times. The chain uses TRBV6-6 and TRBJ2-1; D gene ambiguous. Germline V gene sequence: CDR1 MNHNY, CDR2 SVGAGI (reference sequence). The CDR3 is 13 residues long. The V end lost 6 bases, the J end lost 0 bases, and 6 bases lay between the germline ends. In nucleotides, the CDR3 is TGTGCCAGCAGGCCTAGCTCCTACAATGAGCAGTTCTTC. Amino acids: CASRPSSYNEQFF.

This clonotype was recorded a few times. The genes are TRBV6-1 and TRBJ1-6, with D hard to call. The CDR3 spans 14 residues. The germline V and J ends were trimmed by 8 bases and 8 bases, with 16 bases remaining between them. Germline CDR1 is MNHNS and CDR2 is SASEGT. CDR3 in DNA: TGTGCCAGCCAGAGCCGGGTCCCGGATTCACCCCTCCACTTT. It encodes CASQSRVPDSPLHF.

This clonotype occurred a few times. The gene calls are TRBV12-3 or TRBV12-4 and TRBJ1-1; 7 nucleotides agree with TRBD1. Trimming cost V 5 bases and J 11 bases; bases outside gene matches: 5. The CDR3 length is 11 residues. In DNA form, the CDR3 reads TGTGCCAGCAGTCAACGGGACAGCGCTTTCTTT. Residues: CASSQRDSAFF.

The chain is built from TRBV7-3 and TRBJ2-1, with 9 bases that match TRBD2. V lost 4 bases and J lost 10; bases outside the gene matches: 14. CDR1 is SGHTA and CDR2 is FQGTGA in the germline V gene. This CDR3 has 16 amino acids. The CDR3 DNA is TGTGCCAGCAGCTCCCTAGGCGGGGGGGGAAGTCGGGAGCAGTTCTTC. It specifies CASSSLGGGGSREQFF.